This T cell receptor (beta chain) stems from a study of cytomegalovirus exposure and HLA in healthy donors. Whole-study results and caveats: Data from an earlier analysis indicated that most TCR beta V segments were productive either about 87% or about 30% of the time. For TCR beta chains, V- and J-gene trimming was later linked to a missense DCLRE1C variant. Judged likely to be a sequencing artifact was a cluster of highly shared sequence variants.

Per germline, CDR1 SGHTA and CDR2 FQGNSA. This CDR3 comprises 15 residues. J lost 9 bases, V lost 5 bases, and 10 bases had no gene match. This clone was counted a single time. Its antigen is unknown. Primers: 60 Vbeta forward and 13 Jbeta reverse. Generated by immunoSEQ multiplex PCR, the TCRdb table keeps only in-frame clones and is missing some. The sample includes some 150,000 clones, 80% to 85% of them seen just once. Each donor was nominally healthy when sampled (though unrecorded immune exposures were likely). The genes are TRBV7-2 and TRBJ1-5, with TRBD1 matching 10 bases. The TCR sequence derives from a woman between 50 and 59 years old in good health and CMV-seropositive. Sequenced: PBMCs. The CDR3 DNA reads TGTGCCAGCAGCCCCCGGGACAGGGGTTCGGGGCCCCAGCATTTT. Its translation is CASSPRDRGSGPQHF.